A selection of T cell receptor beta chains follows, all from one sample in a study of blood T cells in healthy people across ages. In TCRdb, the 5' RACE reads were re-called with MiXCR into one record per CDR3 protein. The table shows around 1.5 million distinct CDR3 sequences, with approximately 32% occurring only once. The sample taken for sequencing was blood. These receptors came from a woman in her thirties in good health. Each CDR3 is given with its conserved first and last residue. Each record gives: clone size, V gene, D gene, J gene, CDR3 DNA, CDR3 protein. D genes are given only for firm matches. The size entry is marked missing in some rows and otherwise reads once, few, many or a size class.

size: few
V: TRBV30
D: -
J: TRBJ2-3
DNA: TGTGCCTGGACCCTCGGTCTTCTGGGGCCCGATACGCAGTATTTT
CDR3: CAWTLGLLGPDTQYF

size: -
V: TRBV19
D: -
J: TRBJ2-3
DNA: TGTGCCAGTAGTATAGTCGGGAGTACGCAGTATTTT
CDR3: CASSIVGSTQYF

size: -
V: TRBV20-1
D: TRBD1
J: TRBJ2-1
DNA: TGCAGTGCCAGGGGGCTACAAAGAGCCTACAATGAGCAGTTCTTC
CDR3: CSARGLQRAYNEQFF

size: -
V: TRBV6-1
D: TRBD2
J: TRBJ2-3
DNA: TGTGCCAGCAGACCCAGCGGGGGGGCAGTAGATACGCAGTATTTT
CDR3: CASRPSGGAVDTQYF

size: few
V: TRBV18
D: -
J: TRBJ1-6
DNA: TGTGCCAGCTCACCAGCGGACGTTTATAATTCACCCCTCCACTTT
CDR3: CASSPADVYNSPLHF

size: few
V: TRBV4-1
D: TRBD2
J: TRBJ2-3
DNA: TGCGCCAGCAGCCCAAGCCCTAGCGGTTCACATGGTACGCAGTATTTT
CDR3: CASSPSPSGSHGTQYF

size: -
V: TRBV20-1
D: TRBD1
J: TRBJ1-2
DNA: TGCAGTGCTAGAACCTTCGTCCGGGACAGGGAGAGTTCGGGCGGCTACACCTTC
CDR3: CSARTFVRDRESSGGYTF

size: -
V: TRBV20-1
D: -
J: TRBJ2-7
DNA: TGCAGTGCTAGAGAGGTAGCGCGGAGGGAGCAGTACTTC
CDR3: CSAREVARREQYF

size: -
V: TRBV29-1
D: -
J: TRBJ2-4
DNA: TGCAGCGTTGGCGGGGGACAGTCGCTAGCCAAAAACGTTCAGTACTTC
CDR3: CSVGGGQSLAKNVQYF

size: few
V: TRBV5-1
D: TRBD2
J: TRBJ2-5
DNA: TGCGCCAGCAGCTTAGGGGGGACTAGCGGGAGTTCGGAGACCCAGTACTTC
CDR3: CASSLGGTSGSSETQYF

size: -
V: TRBV9
D: TRBD2
J: TRBJ2-1
DNA: TGTGCCAGCAGCGTAGCGGGAGGGCCAGGAGAAGAGCAGTTCTTC
CDR3: CASSVAGGPGEEQFF

size: -
V: TRBV20-1
D: -
J: TRBJ2-3
DNA: TGCAGTGCCAGCCCGGACGCCACAGATACGCAGTATTTT
CDR3: CSASPDATDTQYF

size: few
V: TRBV5-1
D: -
J: TRBJ1-2
DNA: TGCGCCAGCAGCTCCGGGACGGACTATCCTAACTATGGCTACACCTTC
CDR3: CASSSGTDYPNYGYTF

size: few
V: TRBV2
D: -
J: TRBJ2-1
DNA: TGTGCCAGCAGTGAATCGAGCGAGATATTGTACAATGAGCAGTTCTTC
CDR3: CASSESSEILYNEQFF

size: few
V: TRBV15
D: TRBD1
J: TRBJ1-2
DNA: TGTGCCACCAGAAGGACAGGGCCCCTCTATGGCTACACCTTC
CDR3: CATRRTGPLYGYTF

size: -
V: TRBV19
D: -
J: TRBJ2-7
DNA: TGTGCCAGTAGTTCCAGACCGAATCGTGAGCAGTACTTC
CDR3: CASSSRPNREQYF

size: few
V: TRBV7-2
D: -
J: TRBJ2-7
DNA: TGTGCCAGCAGCTTAGCCGGGGGGCGTAAATTTACCTCCTACGAGCAGTACTTC
CDR3: CASSLAGGRKFTSYEQYF

size: -
V: TRBV27
D: -
J: TRBJ2-4
DNA: TGTGCCAGCAGTTTATCGATAACTAGCAGAGAGCAGTACTTC
CDR3: CASSLSITSREQYF

size: many
V: TRBV20-1
D: -
J: TRBJ2-5
DNA: TGCAGCGAAGGGGGGCTAGAGACCCAGTACTTC
CDR3: CSEGGLETQYF

size: -
V: TRBV20-1
D: -
J: TRBJ2-5
DNA: TGCAGTGCTTGGGACTTTGCAGAGACCCAGTACTTC
CDR3: CSAWDFAETQYF

size: -
V: TRBV6-1
D: TRBD2
J: TRBJ2-3
DNA: TGTGCCAGCAGTACGCAATCCGGGGGGGGCACAGATACGCAGTATTTT
CDR3: CASSTQSGGGTDTQYF

size: -
V: TRBV10-1
D: TRBD2
J: TRBJ2-1
DNA: TGCGCCAGCAGTGAGTCGCGGACTAGCGGAGGGAATGAGCAGTTCTTC
CDR3: CASSESRTSGGNEQFF